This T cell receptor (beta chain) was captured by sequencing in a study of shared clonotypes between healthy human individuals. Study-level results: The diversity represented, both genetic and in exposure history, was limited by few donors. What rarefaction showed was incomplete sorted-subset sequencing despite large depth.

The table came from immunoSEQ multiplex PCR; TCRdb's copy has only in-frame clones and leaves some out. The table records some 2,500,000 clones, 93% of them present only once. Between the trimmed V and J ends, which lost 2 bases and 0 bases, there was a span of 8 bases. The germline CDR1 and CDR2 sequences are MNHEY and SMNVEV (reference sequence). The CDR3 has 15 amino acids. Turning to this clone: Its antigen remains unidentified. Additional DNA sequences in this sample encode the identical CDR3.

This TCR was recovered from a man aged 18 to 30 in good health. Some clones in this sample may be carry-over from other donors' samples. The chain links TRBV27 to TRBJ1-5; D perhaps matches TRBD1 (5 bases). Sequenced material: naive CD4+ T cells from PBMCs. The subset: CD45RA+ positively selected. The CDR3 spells CASSLRRDSNQPQHF. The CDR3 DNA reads TGTGCCAGCAGTTTACGCAGGGATAGCAATCAGCCCCAGCATTTT.